This TCR beta chain emerged from a study of cytomegalovirus exposure and HLA in healthy donors. The germline V gene has CDR1 SGHTA and CDR2 FQGNSA. V trimming: 4 bases; J trimming: 2 bases; junction bases outside the gene matches: 1. The CDR3 has 14 amino acids. Primers for the PCR totalled 60 Vbeta and 13 Jbeta. Sequencing used immunoSEQ multiplex PCR; TCRdb keeps in-frame clones, though not all of them. The repertoire has some 160,000 clones, around 80% of them found once; the top ten carry 0.69%. The sequencing sample was made of PBMCs. J is TRBJ1-5 and V is TRBV7-2; 8 positions match TRBD1. The receptor comes from a woman between 35 and 50 years old in good health and CMV-seronegative. The CDR3: CASSSTGGNQPQHF. The CDR3 DNA sequence: TGTGCCAGCAGCTCGACAGGGGGCAATCAGCCCCAGCATTTT.